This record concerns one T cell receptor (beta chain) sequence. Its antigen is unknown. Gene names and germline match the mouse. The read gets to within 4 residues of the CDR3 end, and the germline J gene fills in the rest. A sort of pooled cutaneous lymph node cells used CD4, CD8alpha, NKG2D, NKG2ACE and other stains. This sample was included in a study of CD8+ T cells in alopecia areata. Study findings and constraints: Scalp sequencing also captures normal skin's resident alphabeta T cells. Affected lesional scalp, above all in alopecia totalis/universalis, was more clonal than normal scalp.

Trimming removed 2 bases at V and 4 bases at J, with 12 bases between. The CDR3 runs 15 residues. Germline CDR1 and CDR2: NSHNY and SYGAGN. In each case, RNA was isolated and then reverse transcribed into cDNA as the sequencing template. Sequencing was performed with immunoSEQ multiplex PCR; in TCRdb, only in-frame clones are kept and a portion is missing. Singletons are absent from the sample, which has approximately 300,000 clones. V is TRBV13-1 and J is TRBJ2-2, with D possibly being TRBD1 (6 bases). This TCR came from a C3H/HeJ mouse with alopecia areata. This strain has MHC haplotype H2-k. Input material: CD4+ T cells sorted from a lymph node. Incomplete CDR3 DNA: TGTGCCAGCAGTGAGACAGGCCCGGGCACCGGG. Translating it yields CASSETGPGTG. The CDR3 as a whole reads CASSETGPGTGQLYF.